This T cell receptor beta chain is drawn from a study of shared clonotypes between healthy human individuals. Study conclusions and caveats: Naive subsets typically showed greater estimated richness than memory subsets.

Clones were read by immunoSEQ multiplex PCR, and TCRdb kept only the in-frame ones, dropping some. The data hold some 2.4 million clones, with 80% to 95% observed a single time. Comment on this clone: The antigen is unknown.

This CDR3 has 12 amino acids. V lost 6 bases, J lost 6 bases, and 1 base stayed unmatched. From germline, CDR1 is MDHEN and CDR2 SYDVKM. This chain connects TRBV28 to TRBJ2-1; the match to TRBD1 covers 8 bases. This sequence originates from a man between 18 and 29 years old in good health. Some clones in this sample may be carry-over from other donors' samples. Sequencing was performed on naive CD4+ T cells from PBMCs. The subset was: CD45RA+ positively selected. The CDR3 region is CASRTGVNEQFF. The DNA of the CDR3 is TGTGCCAGCAGGACAGGGGTCAATGAGCAGTTCTTC.